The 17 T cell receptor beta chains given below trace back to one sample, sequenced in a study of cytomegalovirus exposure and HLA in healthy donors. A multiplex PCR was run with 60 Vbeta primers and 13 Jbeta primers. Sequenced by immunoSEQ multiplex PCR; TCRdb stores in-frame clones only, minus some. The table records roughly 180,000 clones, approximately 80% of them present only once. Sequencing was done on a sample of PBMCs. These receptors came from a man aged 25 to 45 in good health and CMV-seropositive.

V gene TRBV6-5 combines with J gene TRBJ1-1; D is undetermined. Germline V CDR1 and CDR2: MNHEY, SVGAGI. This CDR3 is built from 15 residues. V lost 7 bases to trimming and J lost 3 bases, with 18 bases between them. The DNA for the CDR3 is TGTGCCAGCAAAATCCTTTTGGACGGGGACACTGAAGCTTTCTTT. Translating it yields CASKILLDGDTEAFF.

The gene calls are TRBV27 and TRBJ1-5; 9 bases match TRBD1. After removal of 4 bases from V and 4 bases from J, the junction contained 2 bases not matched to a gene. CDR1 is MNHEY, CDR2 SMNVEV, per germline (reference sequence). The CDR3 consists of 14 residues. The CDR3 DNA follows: TGTGCCAGCAGTTACAGGGGGCTGAATCAGCCCCAGCATTTT. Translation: CASSYRGLNQPQHF.

CDR3 in amino acids: CASSPTRQTQYF. DNA for the CDR3: TGTGCCAGCAGCCCCACTCGTCAGACCCAGTACTTC. J is TRBJ2-5 and V is TRBV7-8; D is undetermined. V was trimmed by 5 bases and J by 6 bases, leaving 10 bases between them. Germline assignment: CDR1 SGHVS and CDR2 FQNEAQ. CDR3 length: 12 amino acids.

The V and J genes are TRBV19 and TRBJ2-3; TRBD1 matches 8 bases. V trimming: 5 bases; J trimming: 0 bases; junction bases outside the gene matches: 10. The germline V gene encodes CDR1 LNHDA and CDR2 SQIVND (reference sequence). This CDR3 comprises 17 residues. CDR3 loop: CASSESGTGLSTDTQYF. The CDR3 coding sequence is TGTGCCAGTAGTGAGTCCGGGACAGGTCTAAGCACAGATACGCAGTATTTT. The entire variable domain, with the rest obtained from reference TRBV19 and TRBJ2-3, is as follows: DGGITQSPKYLFRKEGQNVTLSCEQNLNHDAMYWYRQDPGQGLRLIYYSQIVNDFQKGDIAEGYSVSREKKESFPLTVTSAQKNPTAFYLCASSESGTGLSTDTQYFGPGTRLTVL.

In nucleotides, the CDR3 is TGTGCCACCAGCAGAGGACTAGCGGGAGCAAGATACAATGAGCAGTTCTTC. Protein product: CATSRGLAGARYNEQFF. The V and J genes are TRBV15 and TRBJ2-1; the match to TRBD2 covers 12 bases. The V gene end was trimmed by 1 base and the J gene end by 4 bases; junction bases not matched to a gene: 5. Germline assignment: CDR1 LNHNV and CDR2 YYDKDF (reference sequence). The CDR3 consists of 17 residues.

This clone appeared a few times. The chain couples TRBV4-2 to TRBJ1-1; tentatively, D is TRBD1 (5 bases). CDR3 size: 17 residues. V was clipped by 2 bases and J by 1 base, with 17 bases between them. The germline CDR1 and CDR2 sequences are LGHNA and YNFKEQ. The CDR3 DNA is TGTGCCAGCAGCCAACCAGAAAAAGGGGCAGGGAACACTGAAGCTTTCTTT. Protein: CASSQPEKGAGNTEAFF.

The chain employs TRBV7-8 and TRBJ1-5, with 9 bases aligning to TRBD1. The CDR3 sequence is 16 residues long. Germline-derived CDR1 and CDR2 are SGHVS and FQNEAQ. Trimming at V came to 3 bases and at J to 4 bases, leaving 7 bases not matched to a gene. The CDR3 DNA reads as TGTGCCAGCAGCTTTGAATACGGGACAGGGAATCAGCCCCAGCATTTT. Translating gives CASSFEYGTGNQPQHF.

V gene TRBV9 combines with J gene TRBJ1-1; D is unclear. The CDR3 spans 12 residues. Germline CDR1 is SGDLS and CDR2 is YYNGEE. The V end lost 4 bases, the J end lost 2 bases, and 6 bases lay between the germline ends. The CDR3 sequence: CASSRGNTEAFF. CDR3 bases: TGTGCCAGCAGCCGGGGAAACACTGAAGCTTTCTTT.

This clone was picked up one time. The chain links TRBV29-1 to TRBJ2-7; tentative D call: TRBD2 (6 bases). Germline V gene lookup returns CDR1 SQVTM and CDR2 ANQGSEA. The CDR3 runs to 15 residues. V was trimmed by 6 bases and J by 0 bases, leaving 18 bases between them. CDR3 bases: TGCAGCGTCTCTGGGCGGGACCCGAACTCCTACGAGCAGTACTTC. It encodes CSVSGRDPNSYEQYF.

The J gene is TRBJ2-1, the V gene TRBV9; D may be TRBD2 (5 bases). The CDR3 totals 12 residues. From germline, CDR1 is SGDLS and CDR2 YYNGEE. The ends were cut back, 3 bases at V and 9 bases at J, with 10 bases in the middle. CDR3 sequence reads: CASSAEGLEQFF. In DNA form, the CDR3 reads TGTGCCAGCAGCGCCGAGGGCCTTGAGCAGTTCTTC.

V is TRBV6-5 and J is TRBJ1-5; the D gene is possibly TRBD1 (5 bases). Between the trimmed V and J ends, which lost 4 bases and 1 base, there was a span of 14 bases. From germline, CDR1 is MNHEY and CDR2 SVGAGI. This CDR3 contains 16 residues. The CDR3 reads CASSSRDGGSNQPQHF. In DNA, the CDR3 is TGTGCCAGCAGTTCTCGGGACGGGGGAAGCAATCAGCCCCAGCATTTT.

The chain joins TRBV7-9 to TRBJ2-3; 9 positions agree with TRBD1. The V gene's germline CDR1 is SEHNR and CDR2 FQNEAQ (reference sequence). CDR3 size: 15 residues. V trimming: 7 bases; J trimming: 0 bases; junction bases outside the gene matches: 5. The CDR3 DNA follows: TGTGCCAGCATCGGGACAGGGAGGAGCACAGATACGCAGTATTTT. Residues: CASIGTGRSTDTQYF. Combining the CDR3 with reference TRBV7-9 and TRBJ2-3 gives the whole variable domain DTGVSQNPRHKITKRGQNVTFRCDPISEHNRLYWYRQTLGQGPEFLTYFQNEAQLEKSRLLSDRFSAERPKGSFSTLEIQRTEQGDSAMYLCASIGTGRSTDTQYFGPGTRLTVL.

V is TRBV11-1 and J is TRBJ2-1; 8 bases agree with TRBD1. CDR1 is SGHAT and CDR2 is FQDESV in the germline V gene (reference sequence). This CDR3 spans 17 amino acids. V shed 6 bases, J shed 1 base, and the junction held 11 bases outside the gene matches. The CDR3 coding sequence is TGTGCCAGCAGGTTGGCAGGGGGCGCCGGATCCTACAATGAGCAGTTCTTC. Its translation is CASRLAGGAGSYNEQFF. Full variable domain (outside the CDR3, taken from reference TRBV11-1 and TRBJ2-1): EAEVAQSPRYKITEKSQAVAFWCDPISGHATLYWYRQILGQGPELLVQFQDESVVDDSQLPKDRFSAERLKGVDSTLKIQPAELGDSAMYLCASRLAGGAGSYNEQFFGPGTRLTVL.

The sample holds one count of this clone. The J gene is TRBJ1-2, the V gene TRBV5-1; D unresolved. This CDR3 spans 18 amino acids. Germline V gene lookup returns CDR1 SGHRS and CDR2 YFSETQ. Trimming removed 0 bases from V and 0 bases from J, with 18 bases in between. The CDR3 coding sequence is TGCGCCAGCAGCTTGGGAGAATCACTACCGAACGCTAACTATGGCTACACCTTC. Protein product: CASSLGESLPNANYGYTF.

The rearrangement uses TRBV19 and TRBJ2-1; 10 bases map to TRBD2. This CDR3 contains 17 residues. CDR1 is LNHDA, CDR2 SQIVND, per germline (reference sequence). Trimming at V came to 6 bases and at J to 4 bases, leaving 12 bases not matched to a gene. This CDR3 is CASRPDGAGGLYNEQFF. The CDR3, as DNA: TGTGCCAGTAGACCTGACGGAGCGGGGGGGTTGTACAATGAGCAGTTCTTC.

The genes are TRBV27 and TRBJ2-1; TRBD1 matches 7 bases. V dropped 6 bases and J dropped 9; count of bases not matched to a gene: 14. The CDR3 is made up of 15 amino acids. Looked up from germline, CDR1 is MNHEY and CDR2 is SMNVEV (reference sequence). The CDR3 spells CASRKTGVQGVEQFF. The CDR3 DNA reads TGTGCCAGCAGAAAAACAGGGGTGCAGGGGGTTGAGCAGTTCTTC.

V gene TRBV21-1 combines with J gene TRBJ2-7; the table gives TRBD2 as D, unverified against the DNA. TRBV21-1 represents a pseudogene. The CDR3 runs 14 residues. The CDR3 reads CATIGSGRAHEQYF. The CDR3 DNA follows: TGTGCCACCATTGGAAGCGGGAGGGCCCACGAGCAGTACTTC.